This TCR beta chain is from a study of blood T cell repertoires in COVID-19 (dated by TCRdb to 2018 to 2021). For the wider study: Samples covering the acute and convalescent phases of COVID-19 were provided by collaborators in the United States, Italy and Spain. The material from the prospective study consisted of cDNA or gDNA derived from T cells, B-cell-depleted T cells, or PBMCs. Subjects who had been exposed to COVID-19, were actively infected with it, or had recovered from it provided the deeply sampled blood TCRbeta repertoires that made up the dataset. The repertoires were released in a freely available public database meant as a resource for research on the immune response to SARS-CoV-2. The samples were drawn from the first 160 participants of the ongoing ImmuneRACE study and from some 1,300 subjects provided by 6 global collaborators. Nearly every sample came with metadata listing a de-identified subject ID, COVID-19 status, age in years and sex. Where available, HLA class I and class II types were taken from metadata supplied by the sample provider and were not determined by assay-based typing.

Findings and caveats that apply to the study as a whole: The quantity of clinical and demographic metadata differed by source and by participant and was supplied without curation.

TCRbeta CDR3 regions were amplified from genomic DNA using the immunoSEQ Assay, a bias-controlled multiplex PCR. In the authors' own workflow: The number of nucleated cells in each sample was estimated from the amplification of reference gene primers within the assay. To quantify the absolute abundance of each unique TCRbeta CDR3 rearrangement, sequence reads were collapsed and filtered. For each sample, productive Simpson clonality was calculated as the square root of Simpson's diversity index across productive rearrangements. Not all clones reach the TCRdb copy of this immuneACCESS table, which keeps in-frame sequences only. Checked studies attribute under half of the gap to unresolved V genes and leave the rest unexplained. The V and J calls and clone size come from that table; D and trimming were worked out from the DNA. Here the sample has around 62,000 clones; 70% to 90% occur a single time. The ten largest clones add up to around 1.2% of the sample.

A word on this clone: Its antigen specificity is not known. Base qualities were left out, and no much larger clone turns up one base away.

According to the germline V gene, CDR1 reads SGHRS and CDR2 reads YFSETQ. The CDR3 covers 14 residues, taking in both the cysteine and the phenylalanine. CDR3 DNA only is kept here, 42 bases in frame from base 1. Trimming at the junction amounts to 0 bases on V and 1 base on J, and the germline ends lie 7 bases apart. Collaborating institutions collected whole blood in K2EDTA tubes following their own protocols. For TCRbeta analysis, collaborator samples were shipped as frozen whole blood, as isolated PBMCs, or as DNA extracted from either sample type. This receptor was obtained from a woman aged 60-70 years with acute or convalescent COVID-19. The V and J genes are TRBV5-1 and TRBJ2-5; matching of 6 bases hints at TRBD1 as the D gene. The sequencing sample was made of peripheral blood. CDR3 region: CASSLDRVQETQYF. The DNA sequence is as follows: TGCGCCAGCAGCTTGGACAGGGTCCAAGAGACCCAGTACTTC.